The rows below give T cell receptor beta chains drawn from one sample of a study of CD8 T cells in ankylosing spondylitis. TCRdb recomputed calls from the 5' RACE reads with MiXCR, one row per CDR3 protein. The sample has some 700,000 distinct CDR3 sequences; 15% to 20% are singletons. Sequencing was done on a sample of blood, either unsorted or a sorted T cell fraction (not recorded which). The receptors were sampled from a male donor with ankylosing spondylitis. The CDR3 runs from the conserved cysteine through the conserved F or W. D genes are given only for firm matches. Clone sizes are given selectively: once, few, many, or a class where the clone is expanded.

V gene	D gene	J gene	clone size	CDR3 DNA	CDR3 protein
TRBV27	.	TRBJ1-1	few	TGTGCCAGCAGTTTATCTGTTGTCACTGAAGCTTTCTTT	CASSLSVVTEAFF
TRBV27	.	TRBJ1-2	few	TGTGCCAGCAGTTCGACGACAGCTAACTATGGCTACACCTTC	CASSSTTANYGYTF
TRBV12-3/TRBV12-4	TRBD1	TRBJ2-7	.	TGTGCCAGCAGTCGTGACAGGGGGCTTGAGCAGTACTTC	CASSRDRGLEQYF
TRBV5-1	.	TRBJ1-1	.	TGCGCCAGCAGCCGACGGCCAGGTGACACTGAAGCTTTCTTT	CASSRRPGDTEAFF
TRBV4-1	.	TRBJ1-1	.	TGCGCCAGCAGCCACGAAGGGAGAGGACTGAACACTGAAGCTTTCTTT	CASSHEGRGLNTEAFF
TRBV6-1	.	TRBJ1-2	.	TGTGCCAGCAACATGCTAGGGGGAAGTGGCTACACCTTC	CASNMLGGSGYTF
TRBV11-2	.	TRBJ1-6	.	TGTGCCAGCAGCTTGAGCGACCCGTCACCCCTCCACTTT	CASSLSDPSPLHF
TRBV20-1	.	TRBJ1-2	many	TGCAGTGCTTTCCTTTATGGCTACACCTTC	CSAFLYGYTF
TRBV6-2/TRBV6-3	.	TRBJ1-1	.	TGTGCCAGCAGCAGCCTGGACGGGAACACTGAAGCTTTCTTT	CASSSLDGNTEAFF
TRBV20-1	.	TRBJ2-7	.	TGCAGTGCTTTGGGCTACGAGCAGTACTTC	CSALGYEQYF